This T cell receptor (beta chain) was identified in a study of cytomegalovirus exposure and HLA in healthy donors. PCR involved 60 Vbeta and 13 Jbeta primers. Profiling relied on immunoSEQ multiplex PCR, and the TCRdb table lists in-frame clones only, not all of them. The sample lists around 69,000 clones, less than 85% occurring once. The germline gives CDR1 SGHTA, CDR2 FQGNSA. The V end lost 5 bases, the J end lost 0 bases, and 5 bases lay between the germline ends. The CDR3 has 13 amino acids. V gene TRBV7-2 combines with J gene TRBJ2-1, with D unclear. This sequence originates from a woman in her 50s in good health and CMV-seropositive. The sequenced sample was PBMCs. This CDR3 reads CASSTSSYNEQFF. The CDR3, as DNA: TGTGCCAGCAGCACGAGCTCCTACAATGAGCAGTTCTTC.